The text below deals with one T cell receptor (beta chain). Its antigen is not known. The sample belongs to a study of OX40 agonist ivuxolimab in advanced cancers. Points from the study as a whole: Clones of CD4+ and CD8+ blood T cells grew by week 6 at doses of 0.1 to 3.0 mg/kg.

Some clones are missing from TCRdb's copy, which holds only in-frame ones; the method was immunoSEQ multiplex PCR. The table has roughly 26,000 clones, around 75% seen once. This sequence originates from an adult with an advanced solid tumor such as melanoma, head and neck, liver or kidney cancer. Sequenced here: CD4+ or CD8+ T cells sorted from blood, sampled in a trial of the OX40 agonist ivuxolimab.

The CDR3 DNA reads as TGTGCCAGCAGCTTGCAGGACAGGGATTACCACGAGCAGTACTTC. Protein sequence: CASSLQDRDYHEQYF. This rearrangement joins TRBV5-5 to TRBJ2-7; 8 bases fit TRBD1. The V gene end was trimmed by 1 base and the J gene end by 5 bases; junction bases not matched to a gene: 8. Germline CDR1 and CDR2: SGHKS and YYEKEE (reference sequence). This CDR3 has 15 amino acids.